The rows below give T cell receptor beta chains drawn from one sample of a study of shared clonotypes between healthy human individuals. The method was immunoSEQ multiplex PCR; TCRdb's version includes in-frame clones alone and lacks a portion of them. The sample contains approximately 2,300,000 clones, 85% to 95% of which appear only once. Input material: naive CD4+ T cells from PBMCs. Every receptor here comes from a man aged 18 to 29 in good health. Some clones in this sample may be carry-over from other donors' samples. Each CDR3 is given with its conserved first and last residue. The order of the fields is clone size, V gene, CDR3 length, J gene, D gene, CDR3 DNA, CDR3 protein. The D gene is left open where the match is weak. Clone size is not always given. Where it is, it says once, few, many or a class for expanded clones.

>-|TRBV30|15|TRBJ2-7|-
TGTGCCTGGAGTGTTGGGGTAGGTCGGGACTACGAGCAGTACTTC
CAWSVGVGRDYEQYF
>-|TRBV6-5|13|TRBJ2-7|-
TGTGCCAGTAGGAGGGGGAAATTGGGCGAGCAGTACTTC
CASRRGKLGEQYF
>-|TRBV5-5|15|TRBJ1-1|-
TGTGCCAGCAGCTCACGGGCGGGGCCGAACACTGAAGCTTTCTTT
CASSSRAGPNTEAFF
>-|TRBV29-1|15|TRBJ2-2|-
TGCAGCGTTGAAGATCATGTTAGAGGCGCCGGGGAGCTGTTTTTT
CSVEDHVRGAGELFF
>-|TRBV15|15|TRBJ2-1|-
TGTGCCACCAGCAGAGATAGCGGCGGCACGAATGAGCAGTTCTTC
CATSRDSGGTNEQFF
>-|TRBV10-3|14|TRBJ2-3|-
TGTGCCATCAGCGCAGTAACGAGCACAGATACGCAGTATTTT
CAISAVTSTDTQYF
>-|TRBV7-2|15|TRBJ1-5|TRBD1
TGTGCCAGCAGCTTTAACAGGGGGCTGGGACAGCCCCAGCATTTT
CASSFNRGLGQPQHF
>-|TRBV10-3|16|TRBJ2-7|TRBD2
TGTGCCATCAGTGAGTCTGGGACTAAGAATCTATACGAGCAGTACTTC
CAISESGTKNLYEQYF
>-|TRBV6-1|15|TRBJ1-3|-
TGTGCCAGCAGTGGACGGGCTCCTCGAAAGGACACCATATATTTT
CASSGRAPRKDTIYF
>-|TRBV9|17|TRBJ1-2|-
TGTGCCAGCAGCGTAGCACCCTCAGACAAGGGGGACTATGGCTACACCTTC
CASSVAPSDKGDYGYTF
>-|TRBV28|14|TRBJ1-1|TRBD1
TGTGCCAGCAGTTTAGGGACAGAGCTCACTGAAGCTTTCTTT
CASSLGTELTEAFF
>-|TRBV28|16|TRBJ2-3|TRBD2
TGTGCCAGCAGTTTTAGCGGCGGGAGTCCCCCAGATACGCAGTATTTT
CASSFSGGSPPDTQYF
>-|TRBV28|14|TRBJ1-2|-
TGTGCCAGCAGTCCACCAGGACAGTCTTCCGGCTACACCTTC
CASSPPGQSSGYTF
>-|TRBV5-1|15|TRBJ2-7|-
TGCGCCAGCAGGATTTACGCGGACAGCTCCTACGAGCAGTACTTC
CASRIYADSSYEQYF
>once|TRBV27|15|TRBJ1-1|-
TGTGCCAGCAGTTCCCTACAGAGGGATGGGGCTGAAGCTTTCTTT
CASSSLQRDGAEAFF
>-|TRBV27|13|TRBJ1-1|-
TGTGCCAGCAGTTTAACCGGGAGGACTGAAGCTTTCTTT
CASSLTGRTEAFF
>-|TRBV19|14|TRBJ1-5|-
TGTGCCAGTAGGGGTGGCGGCTTCGATCAGCCCCAGCATTTT
CASRGGGFDQPQHF
>-|TRBV5-4|14|TRBJ2-1|-
TGTGCCAGCAGCCCCGAGGCGCCCTACAATGAGCAGTTCTTC
CASSPEAPYNEQFF
>-|TRBV11-3|15|TRBJ2-1|-
TGTGCCAGCAGCTTAGAGAGCGGATCCTACAATGAGCAGTTCTTC
CASSLESGSYNEQFF
>once|TRBV5-1|13|TRBJ2-5|-
TGCGCCAGCAGCTTGGCCCTTGGGGAGACCCAGTACTTC
CASSLALGETQYF
>few|TRBV4-3|14|TRBJ1-3|-
TGCGCCAGCAGCCTAACAGGGACTGGAAACACCATATATTTT
CASSLTGTGNTIYF
>-|TRBV25-1|13|TRBJ1-1|-
TGTGCCAGCACTTCGGGGGCGTACACTGAAGCTTTCTTT
CASTSGAYTEAFF
>-|TRBV7-9|16|TRBJ2-1|-
TGTGCCAGCAGCCGAAGGACGCCGAGCTCCTACAATGAGCAGTTCTTC
CASSRRTPSSYNEQFF
>-|TRBV7-8|15|TRBJ1-1|-
TGTGCCAGCAGCCCGCGGCCCGGAACGAACACTGAAGCTTTCTTT
CASSPRPGTNTEAFF
>-|TRBV10-3|14|TRBJ1-4|-
TGTGCCATCAGTGAGACCTTAACTAATGAAAAACTGTTTTTT
CAISETLTNEKLFF
>-|TRBV4-1|20|TRBJ1-6|-
TGCGCCAGCAGCCCTCCCCCAAGCGGACCGAGGACCCGAACTAATTCACCCCTCCACTTT
CASSPPPSGPRTRTNSPLHF
>-|TRBV6-6|15|TRBJ1-2|-
TGTGCCAGCAGTTACCTACCAGCGAGCGGGTCAGGCTACACCTTC
CASSYLPASGSGYTF
>-|TRBV28|15|TRBJ1-5|-
TGTGCCAGCAGTCCGCGCGTTGGTGTTAGTCAGCCCCAGCATTTT
CASSPRVGVSQPQHF
>-|TRBV4-1|16|TRBJ2-3|-
TGCGCCAGCAGCCGTAGGGTACTAATTGACACAGATACGCAGTATTTT
CASSRRVLIDTDTQYF
>-|TRBV2|13|TRBJ2-7|-
TGTGCCAGCAGTACAGGGAGGGACTACGAGCAGTACTTC
CASSTGRDYEQYF
>-|TRBV7-2|15|TRBJ2-1|-
TGTGCCAGCAGCCCAGAGGCAACCTCCGGCGGTGAGCAGTTCTTC
CASSPEATSGGEQFF
>-|TRBV7-9|12|TRBJ2-1|-
TGTGCCAGCAGCTTACGGGACGATGAGCAGTTCTTC
CASSLRDDEQFF
>few|TRBV2|13|TRBJ1-5|TRBD1
TGTGCCAGCGGACAGGGTTTGGGGCAGCCCCAGCATTTT
CASGQGLGQPQHF
>-|TRBV5-1|15|TRBJ2-7|-
TGCGCCAGCAGCTTGGGGGCAGCTAGCTCCTACGAGCAGTACTTC
CASSLGAASSYEQYF
>once|TRBV4-1|15|TRBJ2-7|TRBD2
TGCGCCAGCAGCCAAGTGGTGGCGGGAGTCTACGAGCAGTACTTC
CASSQVVAGVYEQYF
>-|TRBV30|13|TRBJ2-7|-
TGTGCCTGGAGTCCCGGAGTCTACGTGGAGCAGTACTTC
CAWSPGVYVEQYF
>-|TRBV28|12|TRBJ1-1|-
TGTGCCAGCAGGGGTGGGTACACTGAAGCTTTCTTT
CASRGGYTEAFF
>-|TRBV7-7|14|TRBJ2-5|-
TGTGCCAGCAGCTTCGGACGGAACCAAGAGACCCAGTACTTC
CASSFGRNQETQYF
>-|TRBV10-1|17|TRBJ2-1|-
TGCGCCAGCAGCGCCCGGGGTAGCGGTAGCTCCTACAATGAGCAGTTCTTC
CASSARGSGSSYNEQFF
>-|TRBV14|12|TRBJ1-3|-
TGTGCCAGCAGCCAAGAGATAAACACCATATATTTT
CASSQEINTIYF
>-|TRBV5-1|13|TRBJ1-1|-
TGCGCCAGCAGCTTTTCGGGGAACACTGAAGCTTTCTTT
CASSFSGNTEAFF
>few|TRBV28|12|TRBJ1-2|-
TGTGCCAGCAGTTTCCTCGAGTATGGCTACACCTTC
CASSFLEYGYTF
>-|TRBV28|16|TRBJ2-3|TRBD1
TGTGCCAGCAGTTCGCACAGGGGGCTTGGCACAGATACGCAGTATTTT
CASSSHRGLGTDTQYF
>-|TRBV7-9|16|TRBJ2-7|TRBD2
TGTGCCAGCAGCTTAGTTCCCGGGACTAGAAGCTACGAGCAGTACTTC
CASSLVPGTRSYEQYF
>-|TRBV6-1|16|TRBJ1-5|-
TGTGCCAGCAGTGAAGAAGGGTATGTGGGCAATCAGCCCCAGCATTTT
CASSEEGYVGNQPQHF
>-|TRBV5-1|17|TRBJ2-5|TRBD2
TGCGCCAGCAGCTTACCCCAGGTTTCCAGCGGGGGGGAGACCCAGTACTTC
CASSLPQVSSGGETQYF
>-|TRBV11-2|15|TRBJ2-7|-
TGTGCCAGCAGCACCCAGGGGGGGGCCCTGATTGAGCAGTACTTC
CASSTQGGALIEQYF
>-|TRBV7-9|19|TRBJ2-1|TRBD2
TGTGCCAGCAGCTGGGCACAGAATCCGGGACTAGCGGGATACAATGAGCAGTTCTTC
CASSWAQNPGLAGYNEQFF
>-|TRBV5-1|13|TRBJ2-7|-
TGCGCCAGCAGCTTGATCCCCGAGGGCGAGCAGTACTTC
CASSLIPEGEQYF
>-|TRBV18|17|TRBJ2-1|-
TGTGCCAGCTCACCAGGCCCAACAGCCAGCTCCTACAATGAGCAGTTCTTC
CASSPGPTASSYNEQFF
>few|TRBV2|15|TRBJ1-1|TRBD1
TGTGCCAGCAGTGGTGCGGGACAGGGTTTCACTGAAGCTTTCTTT
CASSGAGQGFTEAFF
>-|TRBV14|15|TRBJ2-3|-
TGTGCCAGCAGCCAAACCGGGTTAAGCACAGATACGCAGTATTTT
CASSQTGLSTDTQYF
>few|TRBV4-1|15|TRBJ1-1|-
TGCGCCAGCAGCCAAGGGAGGGGGGTGAACACTGAAGCTTTCTTT
CASSQGRGVNTEAFF
>-|TRBV19|15|TRBJ1-5|TRBD1
TGTGCCAGTAGTGAGGACAGGGGGCAAGATCAGCCCCAGCATTTT
CASSEDRGQDQPQHF
>-|TRBV28|16|TRBJ1-2|-
TGTGCCAGCAGTTGGGGTACTCTTAGAGCTAACTATGGCTACACCTTC
CASSWGTLRANYGYTF
>once|TRBV5-1|15|TRBJ2-7|-
TGCGCCAGCAGCTTGGCGCGGGCCTCACTCGGCGAGCAGTACTTC
CASSLARASLGEQYF
>-|TRBV30|17|TRBJ2-3|TRBD2
TGTGCCTGGAGTGTATTGGGGCTAGCGGCTAACACAGATACGCAGTATTTT
CAWSVLGLAANTDTQYF
>-|TRBV28|16|TRBJ1-1|-
TGTGCCAGCAGACCGTTCGGGGGTCGAATGAACACTGAAGCTTTCTTT
CASRPFGGRMNTEAFF
>once|TRBV29-1|14|TRBJ2-1|-
TGCAGCGCCGGCCGGGACATCTACTACAATGAGCAGTTCTTC
CSAGRDIYYNEQFF